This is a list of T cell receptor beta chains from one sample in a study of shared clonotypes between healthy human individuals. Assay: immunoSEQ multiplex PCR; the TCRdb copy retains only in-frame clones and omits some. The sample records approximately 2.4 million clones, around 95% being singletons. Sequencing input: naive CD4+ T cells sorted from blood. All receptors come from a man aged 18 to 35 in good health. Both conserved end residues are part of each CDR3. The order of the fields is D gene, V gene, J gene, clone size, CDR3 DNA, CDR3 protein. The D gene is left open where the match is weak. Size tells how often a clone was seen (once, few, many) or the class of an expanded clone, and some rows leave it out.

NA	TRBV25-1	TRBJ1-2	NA	TGTGCCAGCAGACAGAACCTCTATGGCTACACCTTC	CASRQNLYGYTF
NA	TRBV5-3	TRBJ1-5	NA	TGTGCCAGAATGGGCAGGGTCGATCAGCCCCAGCATTTT	CARMGRVDQPQHF
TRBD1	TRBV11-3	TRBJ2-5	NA	TGTGCCAGCAGCTTAGGAGGGACAGGGGGGTCGGAGACCCAGTACTTC	CASSLGGTGGSETQYF
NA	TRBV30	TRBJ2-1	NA	TGTGCCTGGAGTGTACGAGTTAGCTCCTACAATGAGCAGTTCTTC	CAWSVRVSSYNEQFF
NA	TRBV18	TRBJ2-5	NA	TGTGCCAGCTCAGTATACCAAGAGACCCAGTACTTC	CASSVYQETQYF
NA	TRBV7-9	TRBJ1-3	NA	TGTGCCAGCAGTACGACAGGAAACACCATATATTTT	CASSTTGNTIYF
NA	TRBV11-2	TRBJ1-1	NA	TGTGCCAGCAGCTTATCCCTCACGGCCGCTGAAGCTTTCTTT	CASSLSLTAAEAFF
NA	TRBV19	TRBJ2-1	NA	TGTGCCAGTAGTATAGAGCAGGGGAGGAAGCAGTTCTTC	CASSIEQGRKQFF
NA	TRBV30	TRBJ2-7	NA	TGTGCCTGGAGCAGGGTTAGGGGATACGAGCAGTACTTC	CAWSRVRGYEQYF
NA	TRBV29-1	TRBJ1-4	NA	TGCAGCGTTATAACAGGGAACCTGAATGAAAAACTGTTTTTT	CSVITGNLNEKLFF
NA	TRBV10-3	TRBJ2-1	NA	TGTGCCATCAGTGACTCCCCCGGGGATACCGATGAGCAGTTCTTC	CAISDSPGDTDEQFF
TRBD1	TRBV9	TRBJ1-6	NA	TGTGCCAGCAGCGCTTCCGGGACAGGGAATTCACCCCTCCACTTT	CASSASGTGNSPLHF
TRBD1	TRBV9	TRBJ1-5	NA	TGTGCCAGCAGCCCTCAGGGGGATACTCAGCCCCAGCATTTT	CASSPQGDTQPQHF
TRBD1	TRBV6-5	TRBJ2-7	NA	TGTGCCAGCAGGGGAGGACAGGGGCCCTACGAGCAGTACTTC	CASRGGQGPYEQYF
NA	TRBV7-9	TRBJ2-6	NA	TGTGCCAGCAGCTTAGCGGGCCGCGGGGCTGGGGCCAACGTCCTGACTTTC	CASSLAGRGAGANVLTF
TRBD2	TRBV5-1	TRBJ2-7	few	TGCGCCAGCAGCTTGGGGCAGCGACTAGCGGGTAACGAGCAGTACTTC	CASSLGQRLAGNEQYF
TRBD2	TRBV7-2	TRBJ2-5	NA	TGTGCCAGCAGCCGTAAATCCCTTAGCGGGCTGATTCAAGAGACCCAGTACTTC	CASSRKSLSGLIQETQYF
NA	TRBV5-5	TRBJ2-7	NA	TGTGCCAGCAGCATTGCGGGGACCAGCTCCTACGAGCAGTACTTC	CASSIAGTSSYEQYF
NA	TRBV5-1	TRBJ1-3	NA	TGCGCCAGCAGCTTGGACGCAGCCTCTGGAAACACCATATATTTT	CASSLDAASGNTIYF
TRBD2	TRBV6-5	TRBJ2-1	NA	TGTGCCAGCAGTTACCGGGGGGGCCCCTACAATGAGCAGTTCTTC	CASSYRGGPYNEQFF
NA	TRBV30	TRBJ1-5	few	TGTGCCTGGAGTGCGATGGTTGTGGGCAATCAGCCCCAGCATTTT	CAWSAMVVGNQPQHF
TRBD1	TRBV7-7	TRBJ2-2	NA	TGTGCTAGCAGCTTAAATGGGACAGTCTACACCGGGGAGCTGTTTTTT	CASSLNGTVYTGELFF
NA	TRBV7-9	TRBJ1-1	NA	TGTGCCAGCAGCGCATATAACACTGAAGCTTTCTTT	CASSAYNTEAFF
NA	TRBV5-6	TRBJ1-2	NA	TGTGCCAGCAGCTTGAAGGGCAGGGATTATGGCTACACCTTC	CASSLKGRDYGYTF
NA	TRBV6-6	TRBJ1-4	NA	TGTGCCAGCAGGATAACAGGTGCAACTAATGAAAAACTGTTTTTT	CASRITGATNEKLFF
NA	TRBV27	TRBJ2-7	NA	TGTGCCAGCACCGGACACACCGAGCAGTACTTC	CASTGHTEQYF
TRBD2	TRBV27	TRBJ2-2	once	TGTGCCAGCAGTCGAATAGCGGGGACCAACACCGGGGAGCTGTTTTTT	CASSRIAGTNTGELFF
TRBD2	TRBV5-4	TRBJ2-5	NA	TGTGCCAGCTCCAGCGGGACCCAAGAGACCCAGTACTTC	CASSSGTQETQYF
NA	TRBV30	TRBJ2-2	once	TGTGCCTGGAATAACAGGGTAGCCGGGGAGCTGTTTTTT	CAWNNRVAGELFF
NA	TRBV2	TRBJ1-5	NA	TGTGCCAGCAGCGGGGGCAATCAGCCCCAGCATTTT	CASSGGNQPQHF
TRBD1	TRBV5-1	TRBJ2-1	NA	TGCGCCAGCAGCTTCCAGGGGGCTTATGGGGAGCAGTTCTTC	CASSFQGAYGEQFF
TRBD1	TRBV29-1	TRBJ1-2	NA	TGCAGCGTCCCCAACGGGACAGGAAACTATGGCTACACCTTC	CSVPNGTGNYGYTF
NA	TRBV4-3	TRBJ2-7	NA	TGCGCCAGCAGCCAAGCGGTCCTTTACGAGCAGTACTTC	CASSQAVLYEQYF
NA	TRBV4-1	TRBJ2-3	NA	TGCGCCAGCAGCCAAGGTAGGTGGGGGGGCCGAGATACGCAGTATTTT	CASSQGRWGGRDTQYF
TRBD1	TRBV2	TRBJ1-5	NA	TGTGCCAGCACCCGACTGGGGACAGGGGGCCCGGGTCAGCCCCAGCATTTT	CASTRLGTGGPGQPQHF
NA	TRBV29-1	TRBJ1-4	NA	TGCAGCGTTGTCCGACTACAGGGAACTAATGAAAAACTGTTTTTT	CSVVRLQGTNEKLFF
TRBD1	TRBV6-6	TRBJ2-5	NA	TGTGCCAGCAGTTACCCGACAGGGAACCAAGAGACCCAGTACTTC	CASSYPTGNQETQYF
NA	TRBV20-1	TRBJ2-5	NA	TGCAGTGGGACGAAAGAGACCCAGTACTTC	CSGTKETQYF
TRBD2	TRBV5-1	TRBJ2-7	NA	TGCGCCAGCAGCCAGGGACTAGCGGGACGTGACGAGCAGTACTTC	CASSQGLAGRDEQYF
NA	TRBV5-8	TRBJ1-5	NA	TGTGCCAGCACCCTGGGCAGGGGTGGAAGCAATCAGCCCCAGCATTTT	CASTLGRGGSNQPQHF
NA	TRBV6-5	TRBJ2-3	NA	TGTGCCAGCAGTTACCGGGGGTACACAGATACGCAGTATTTT	CASSYRGYTDTQYF
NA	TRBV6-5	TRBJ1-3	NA	TGTGCCAGCAGGACGGACCGGATCGCGCGAAACACCATATATTTT	CASRTDRIARNTIYF
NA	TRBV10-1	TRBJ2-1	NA	TGCGCCAGCAGTGAGTCGGGAGGGGGGCAGTTCTTC	CASSESGGGQFF
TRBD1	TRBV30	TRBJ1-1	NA	TGTGCCTGGAGTGGAACCACCCGACAGGGAATAATGATTGAAGCTTTCTTT	CAWSGTTRQGIMIEAFF
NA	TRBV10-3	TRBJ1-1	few	TGTGCCACGCGGCCGGGGAACACTGAAGCTTTCTTT	CATRPGNTEAFF
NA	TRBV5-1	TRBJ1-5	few	TGCGCCAGCACCCAGAATCAAAAAGGGGATAGCAATCAGCCCCAGCATTTT	CASTQNQKGDSNQPQHF
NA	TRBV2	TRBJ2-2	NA	TGTGCCAGCAGTGAGAGGTCCGGGCGTGGGGAGCTGTTTTTT	CASSERSGRGELFF
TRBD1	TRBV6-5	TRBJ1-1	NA	TGTGCCAGCAGCCCGAGACAGGGGGCGGTAACTGAAGCTTTCTTT	CASSPRQGAVTEAFF
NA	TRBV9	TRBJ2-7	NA	TGTGCCAGCAGCGTGAGGGGCGGGGAAGCCTACGAGCAGTACTTC	CASSVRGGEAYEQYF
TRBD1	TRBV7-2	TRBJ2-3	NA	TGTGCCAGCAGCTTGGACAGGGGTACAGATACGCAGTATTTT	CASSLDRGTDTQYF
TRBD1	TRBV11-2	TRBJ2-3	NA	TGTGCCAGCAGCTTAGGACAGGGGCAGGCAGATACGCAGTATTTT	CASSLGQGQADTQYF
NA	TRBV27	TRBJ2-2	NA	TGTGCCAGTTCAAGGTTCGAGGCTTTGAACACCGGGGAGCTGTTTTTT	CASSRFEALNTGELFF
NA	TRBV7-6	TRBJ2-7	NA	TGTGCCAGCAGCCAACGGGCAGGGGCCTACGAGCAGTACTTC	CASSQRAGAYEQYF
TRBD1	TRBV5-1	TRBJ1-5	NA	TGCGCCAGCAGCACCGGGACAGGTAGCAATCAGCCCCAGCATTTT	CASSTGTGSNQPQHF
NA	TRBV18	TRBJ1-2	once	TGTGCCAGCTCACCACGGGAGGACGGCTACACCTTC	CASSPREDGYTF
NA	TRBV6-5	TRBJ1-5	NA	TGTGCCAGCAGCTCCGGGACATGGGGCAATCAGCCCCAGCATTTT	CASSSGTWGNQPQHF
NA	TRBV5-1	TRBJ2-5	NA	TGCGCCAGCAGCTTGGCTTCGGAGAGGGCCCAGTACTTC	CASSLASERAQYF
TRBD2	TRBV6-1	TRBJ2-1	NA	TGTGCCAGCAGTGAAGGCACTAGCGGGACACCTGAGCAGTTCTTC	CASSEGTSGTPEQFF